The clone carrying this T cell receptor beta chain was counted once. This record comes from a study of shared clonotypes between healthy human individuals. The CDR3 contains 15 residues. J lost 4 bases, V lost 0 bases, and 5 bases had no gene match. Germline V CDR1 and CDR2: SGHRS, YFSETQ. The protocol was immunoSEQ multiplex PCR, while the TCRdb copy is restricted to in-frame clones and leaves out a portion. Here the sample spans some 2.1 million clones, 95% being singletons. Specimen: naive CD4+ T cells sorted from blood. Subset denoted: CD45RA+ positively selected. This rearrangement joins TRBV5-1 to TRBJ2-5; 8 bases map to TRBD1. This clonotype was sampled from a man between 18 and 29 years old in good health. CDR3: CASSLGTGLSETQYF. The DNA of the CDR3 is TGCGCCAGCAGCTTGGGGACAGGGTTATCAGAGACCCAGTACTTC. Variable domain in full (rest from reference TRBV5-1 and TRBJ2-5): KAGVTQTPRYLIKTRGQQVTLSCSPISGHRSVSWYQQTPGQGLQFLFEYFSETQRNKGNFPGRFSGRQFSNSRSEMNVSTLELGDSALYLCASSLGTGLSETQYFGPGTRLLVL.